This TCR beta chain was recorded in a study of blood T cell repertoires in COVID-19. On the study more broadly: There were acute and convalescent COVID-19 samples, and they came from the United States, Italy and Spain.

The germline V gene encodes CDR1 MDHEN and CDR2 SYDVKM. Losses at the gene ends were 6 bases for V and 4 bases for J; bases not matched to a gene: 6. This CDR3 region has 15 residues. The data were produced by immunoSEQ multiplex PCR, yet TCRdb's version contains in-frame clones alone and is incomplete. The sample lists about 300,000 clones; over 75% were seen once. The chain employs TRBV28 and TRBJ1-5; TRBD1 matches 10 bases. The sample comprised PBMCs or T cells enriched from blood (not recorded which). The receptor's source is a woman between 18 and 30 years old who had recovered from COVID-19. The CDR3 bases are TGTGCCAGCAGATCCCCGGGACAGGGGAATCAGCCCCAGCATTTT. Amino acids: CASRSPGQGNQPQHF.